One sample yielded the 17 T cell receptor beta chains listed below, sequenced in a study of OX40 agonist ivuxolimab in advanced cancers. The table came from immunoSEQ multiplex PCR; TCRdb's copy has only in-frame clones and leaves some out. The sample consists of 45,000 to 55,000 clones, 83% of them appearing once. Source: CD4+ or CD8+ T cells sorted from blood, taken in a trial of the OX40 agonist ivuxolimab. The source is an adult with an advanced solid tumor such as melanoma, head and neck, liver or kidney cancer.

The count of this clone is one. CDR3 nucleotide sequence: TGTGCCAGCAGAGCGAGCGGTGATTGGGCTGAAGCTTTCTTT. This codes for CASRASGDWAEAFF. V usage is TRBV6-6 and J usage is TRBJ1-1; D uncertain. Germline assignment: CDR1 MNHNY and CDR2 SVGAGI (reference sequence). V was shortened by 6 bases and J by 6 bases, with 17 bases between the two germline ends. The CDR3 is 14 amino acids.

This chain connects TRBV19 to TRBJ2-5; weak D call: TRBD1 (7 bases). Trimming stripped 5 bases from V and 3 bases from J, with 22 bases between. Germline V gene lookup returns CDR1 LNHDA and CDR2 SQIVND (reference sequence). The CDR3 has 17 amino acids. The CDR3 is CASSFTGVSSGEETQYF. The DNA for the CDR3 is TGTGCCAGTAGTTTTACAGGGGTTAGCTCGGGGGAAGAGACCCAGTACTTC.

The rearrangement links TRBV10-1 to TRBJ2-2; 8 positions agree with TRBD2. The CDR3 covers 13 residues. The ends lost 10 bases at V and 6 bases at J; junction bases unmatched: 7. In germline, CDR1 is WNHNN, CDR2 SYGVQD (reference sequence). Here the CDR3 DNA reads TGCGCCACCAAGTCGCGGGGGGCCGGGGAGCTGTTTTTT. This translates into CATKSRGAGELFF.

The chain recombines TRBV7-2 with TRBJ2-2; 11 bases are shared with TRBD1. V was pared by 5 bases and J by 5 bases, with 7 bases of the junction left unmatched. CDR1 and CDR2 from the germline V gene are SGHTA and FQGNSA. The CDR3 is 16 amino acids. DNA for the CDR3: TGTGCCAGCAGCCCAGGGACAGGGGGGTTAACCGGGGAGCTGTTTTTT. Protein: CASSPGTGGLTGELFF.

This chain links TRBV7-6 with TRBJ2-1; no clear D gene. Germline CDR1 is SGHVS and CDR2 is FNYEAQ. Between the trimmed V and J ends, which lost 1 base and 4 bases, there was a span of 8 bases. The CDR3 is 14 residues long. The CDR3 DNA is TGTGCCAGCAGCTTAGTGTCCTTATACAATGAGCAGTTCTTC. This codes for CASSLVSLYNEQFF.

This clone was counted once. The genes are TRBV6-1 and TRBJ2-1, with TRBD1 as a possible D gene (5 bases). V was shortened by 2 bases and J by 1 base, with 9 bases between the two germline ends. The CDR3 sequence is 15 residues long. In germline, CDR1 is MNHNS, CDR2 SASEGT. The CDR3 DNA reads TGTGCCAGCAGTGAACAGGACATATCCTACAATGAGCAGTTCTTC. It encodes CASSEQDISYNEQFF.

The V and J genes are TRBV11-2 and TRBJ2-1; D unclear. V lost 5 bases and J lost 0, with 11 bases in between. This CDR3 is 15 amino acids long. CDR1 and CDR2 from the germline V gene are SGHAT and FQNNGV. CDR3 residues: CASSREVSSYNEQFF. DNA of the CDR3: TGTGCCAGCAGCCGTGAGGTCAGCTCCTACAATGAGCAGTTCTTC. The full variable domain, in which reference TRBV11-2 and TRBJ2-1 provide the parts outside the CDR3, is EAGVAQSPRYKIIEKRQSVAFWCNPISGHATLYWYQQILGQGPKLLIQFQNNGVVDDSQLPKDRFSAERLKGVDSTLKIQPAKLEDSAVYLCASSREVSSYNEQFFGPGTRLTVL.

The chain links TRBV6-6 to TRBJ1-4, with 7 bases aligning to TRBD1. With V trimmed by 2 bases and J by 8 bases, 8 bases remained unmatched. Per the germline V gene, CDR1 is MNHNY and CDR2 is SVGAGI (reference sequence). The CDR3 consists of 15 residues. For the CDR3, the DNA is TGTGCCAGCAGTTACGAACGACAGGGTCAGGAAAAACTGTTTTTT. Translated: CASSYERQGQEKLFF.

The chain combines TRBV7-2 with TRBJ1-5; TRBD1 agrees at 8 bases. This CDR3 spans 16 amino acids. V shed 5 bases, J shed 1 base, and the junction held 7 bases outside the gene matches. Germline V CDR1 and CDR2: SGHTA, FQGNSA. The CDR3 nucleotides read TGTGCCAGCAGCCCGAGGACAGGGAAGAGCAATCAGCCCCAGCATTTT. As protein: CASSPRTGKSNQPQHF.

The CDR3 reads CASRPPSFSSRGRNEQYF. DNA for the CDR3: TGTGCCAGCAGGCCCCCAAGTTTTAGTTCGAGGGGGAGGAACGAGCAGTACTTC. J is TRBJ2-7 and V is TRBV7-3; D assignment may be TRBD1 or TRBD2 (6 bases each). The CDR3 runs 18 residues. V was trimmed by 6 bases and J by 5 bases, leaving 29 bases between them. Per the germline V gene, CDR1 is SGHTA and CDR2 is FQGTGA.

This clone occurred once. The chain carries TRBV5-1 and TRBJ1-4; no clear D gene. V was cut by 0 bases and J by 8 bases, with 17 bases left in between. CDR1 is SGHRS and CDR2 is YFSETQ in the germline V gene. The CDR3 totals 16 residues. CDR3 sequence: CASSLAGSTQLEKLFF. CDR3 nucleotides: TGCGCCAGCAGCTTGGCCGGCAGTACTCAATTGGAAAAACTGTTTTTT.

The V and J genes are TRBV9 and TRBJ1-3, with 8 bases fitting TRBD1. The CDR3 is 19 residues long. CDR1 SGDLS and CDR2 YYNGEE come from the germline V gene. With 0 bases clipped from V and 1 base from J, the junction kept 12 bases outside the gene matches. The CDR3 spells CASSVGRDRIGSSGNTIYF. The CDR3 region has the DNA TGTGCCAGCAGCGTAGGAAGGGACAGGATAGGCTCTTCTGGAAACACCATATATTTT.

This chain uses TRBV6-5 with TRBJ1-2; D possibly corresponds to TRBD1 (5 bases). Trimming left V 10 bases short and J 2 bases short, with 14 bases between. The germline V gene has CDR1 MNHEY and CDR2 SVGAGI. The CDR3 consists of 13 residues. CDR3 DNA: TGTGCCACCCACGGGGGAGTAAACTATGGCTACACCTTC. This gives the protein CATHGGVNYGYTF.

Remarks on this clone: The junction departs from germline at one end; a sequencing error may be responsible. The chain is built from TRBV10-3 and TRBJ1-2; the D is unclear. Germline CDR1 ENHRY, CDR2 SYGVKD. The CDR3 loop spans 14 amino acids. The CDR3 region has the DNA TGTACCATCAGTGACCCTCCTAACCATTCTGGCTACACCTTC. Protein: CTISDPPNHSGYTF.

J is TRBJ1-1 and V is TRBV19; no clear D gene. The CDR3 is made up of 13 amino acids. V was pared by 6 bases and J by 5 bases, with 13 bases between. The germline V gene encodes CDR1 LNHDA and CDR2 SQIVND (reference sequence). In DNA, the CDR3 is TGTGCCAGTAGAGGGCCGAGGGAGACTGAAGCTTTCTTT. Translated: CASRGPRETEAFF.

This clone was seen a few times. The chain has TRBV6-5 and TRBJ1-5, with a tentative D call TRBD1 (6 bases). The CDR3 contains 15 residues. Germline assignment: CDR1 MNHEY and CDR2 SVGAGI. V was trimmed by 5 bases and J by 2 bases, leaving 13 bases between them. The DNA of the CDR3 is TGTGCCAGCAGTCATAAACAGGGCCGCAATCAGCCCCAGCATTTT. It yields the protein CASSHKQGRNQPQHF.

The chain links TRBV29-1 to TRBJ2-1, with 8 bases that match TRBD1. The V gene's germline CDR1 is SQVTM and CDR2 ANQGSEA. This CDR3 has 12 amino acids. J gave up 7 bases and V 3 bases, and 2 bases lay outside the gene matches. In DNA, the CDR3 is TGCAGCGTTGATAGGACAGGGAATGAGCAGTTCTTC. It is translated as CSVDRTGNEQFF.